This TCR beta chain came from a study of vaccination effects on CD4 cells after COVID-19. On the study more broadly: The median interval between the second dose and post-vaccine sampling was 72 days.

Comments on this clone: The antigen is undetermined.

The CDR3 contains 14 residues. After removal of 0 bases from V and 10 bases from J, the junction contained 4 bases not matched to a gene. CDR1 and CDR2 (germline): SGHTA, FQGTGA. ViraFEST expansion of antigen-specific CD4+ T cells with viral peptide pools preceded sequencing. When less than 13 days of culture had elapsed, CD4+ T cells were isolated. Subjects were given two BNT162b2 or mRNA-1273 vaccine doses. A few million PBMC per well received approximately 11 IU/ml IL-2 and around 11 ug/ml peptides in culture. The method was immunoSEQ multiplex PCR; TCRdb's version includes in-frame clones alone and lacks a portion of them. Of more than 65,000 clones in the sample, approximately 82% are singletons; the top ten hold 1.2%.

The TCR comes from a human donor who received a COVID-19 vaccine. V is TRBV7-3 and J is TRBJ2-1, with TRBD2 identical over 9 bases. The material sequenced was CD4+ T cells from PBMCs cultured with HCoV-229E spike peptides, taken after COVID-19 vaccination. In nucleotides, the CDR3 is TGTGCCAGCAGCTTAACGGGTAGCGGGGGAGAGCAGTTCTTC. The encoded protein is CASSLTGSGGEQFF.